This is a list of T cell receptor beta chains from one sample in a study of tumor and adjacent non-tumor tissue in lung cancer. TCRdb re-called the multiplex PCR reads through MiXCR, storing one row per CDR3 protein. The top ten hold 22% of the sample, which has 100,000 to 120,000 distinct CDR3 sequences, under 90% seen once. Sequences were obtained from lung tumor tissue. The origin of the receptors is a man in his 70s with non-small cell lung cancer. The CDR3 runs from the conserved cysteine through the conserved F or W. Each record gives: clone size, D gene, V gene, J gene, CDR3 DNA, CDR3 protein. The D gene is left open where the match is weak. Clone size is shown for a subset of rows, as once, few, many or a class of expanded clone.

clone size: .
D gene: .
V gene: TRBV20-1
J gene: TRBJ2-7
CDR3 DNA: TGCAGTGCAGCCAAGGATAAGTACGAGCAGTACTTC
CDR3 protein: CSAAKDKYEQYF

clone size: .
D gene: .
V gene: TRBV10-2
J gene: TRBJ1-6
CDR3 DNA: TGCGCCAGTAGCTCACAGTTGTGCGTTAATAATTCACCCCTCCACTTT
CDR3 protein: CASSSQLCVNNSPLHF

clone size: .
D gene: TRBD2
V gene: TRBV12-3/TRBV12-4
J gene: TRBJ2-1
CDR3 DNA: TGTGCCAGCTGTCTATCGCGGGAGGGCAATGAGCAATTCTTC
CDR3 protein: CASCLSREGNEQFF

clone size: .
D gene: TRBD1
V gene: TRBV6-1
J gene: TRBJ1-2
CDR3 DNA: TGTGCTAGTAATGAAACGGACAGGGAGAAAACCTTC
CDR3 protein: CASNETDREKTF

clone size: .
D gene: .
V gene: TRBV11-3
J gene: TRBJ2-7
CDR3 DNA: TGTGCCTGCAGCCCGATTACAGTTTCCGTGTACGAGCTGTACTTC
CDR3 protein: CACSPITVSVYELYF

clone size: .
D gene: .
V gene: TRBV5-4
J gene: TRBJ1-1
CDR3 DNA: .
CDR3 protein: CASNTTGVALGNTEVFF

clone size: .
D gene: TRBD2
V gene: TRBV6-2/TRBV6-3
J gene: TRBJ2-7
CDR3 DNA: TGTACCAGCTGGTTGACTGGCGGGAGTACCTACGAGCAGTACTTC
CDR3 protein: CTSWLTGGSTYEQYF

clone size: .
D gene: .
V gene: TRBV6-1
J gene: TRBJ1-2
CDR3 DNA: TGTGCCAACAGTGTAGTAATAGGGACCTATGGCTACACCTTC
CDR3 protein: CANSVVIGTYGYTF

clone size: once
D gene: .
V gene: TRBV7-6
J gene: TRBJ2-4
CDR3 DNA: TGTGCCAGCTGCTCAGCGCCTTCTACCACCATTCAGTACTTC
CDR3 protein: CASCSAPSTTIQYF

clone size: many
D gene: .
V gene: TRBV7-8
J gene: TRBJ1-2
CDR3 DNA: TGTGCCAGCAGCTTAGAAGGGGGACACGACTATGGCTACACCTTC
CDR3 protein: CASSLEGGHDYGYTF

clone size: .
D gene: .
V gene: TRBV13
J gene: TRBJ2-1
CDR3 DNA: TGTGCCAGCAAATCGGAACAGAACAATGAGCAGTTCTTC
CDR3 protein: CASKSEQNNEQFF

clone size: .
D gene: TRBD1
V gene: TRBV29-1
J gene: TRBJ1-2
CDR3 DNA: TGCAGCGTTGAAGATAGTGGACAGGGAAGTGACTGCACCTTC
CDR3 protein: CSVEDSGQGSDCTF

clone size: .
D gene: .
V gene: TRBV5-5
J gene: TRBJ1-3
CDR3 DNA: TGTGCCAGCAGCACCCGGACAGAGGGCGCGGCGGGAAACACCATATATTTT
CDR3 protein: CASSTRTEGAAGNTIYF

clone size: .
D gene: .
V gene: TRBV10-2
J gene: TRBJ2-1
CDR3 DNA: TGCGCCAGCAGCTCCCCAGGATCCTCTTCTCATGGGCAGTTCTTC
CDR3 protein: CASSSPGSSSHGQFF

clone size: few
D gene: .
V gene: TRBV29-1
J gene: TRBJ2-5
CDR3 DNA: TGTAGCGTGACCGACAGGTTCCAAGAGACCCAGTGCTTC
CDR3 protein: CSVTDRFQETQCF

clone size: few
D gene: .
V gene: TRBV11-3
J gene: TRBJ1-1
CDR3 DNA: TGTGCCAGCAGCCCCCGGGGGAGCTTTTCGAACACTGAAGCTTTCTTT
CDR3 protein: CASSPRGSFSNTEAFF

clone size: .
D gene: .
V gene: TRBV29-1
J gene: TRBJ2-7
CDR3 DNA: TGCAGAGTTGAGTCGCTGCGCGAGCAGTACTTC
CDR3 protein: CRVESLREQYF

clone size: .
D gene: .
V gene: TRBV11-2
J gene: TRBJ1-1
CDR3 DNA: TGTACCAGCAGCGTCAAGTGGGGTGGCATTGAAGCTCTCTTT
CDR3 protein: CTSSVKWGGIEALF

clone size: .
D gene: .
V gene: TRBV18
J gene: TRBJ2-7
CDR3 DNA: TGTGCCAGCTCACTATCGACTAATAACTACGAGCAGTACTTC
CDR3 protein: CASSLSTNNYEQYF

clone size: .
D gene: TRBD1
V gene: TRBV6-2/TRBV6-3
J gene: TRBJ2-7
CDR3 DNA: TGTGCCAGCATTACAAAGACAGGGGGATCCTACGATCAGTACTTC
CDR3 protein: CASITKTGGSYDQYF

clone size: .
D gene: TRBD2
V gene: TRBV11-3
J gene: TRBJ2-5
CDR3 DNA: TGTGCCAGCAGCTTAGGTGCGGGGAGACTAGCGGAAACCCAGTACTTT
CDR3 protein: CASSLGAGRLAETQYF

clone size: .
D gene: .
V gene: TRBV6-5
J gene: TRBJ2-2
CDR3 DNA: TGTGCCAGCGTCGGGGGCCCCGGGGAGCTGATTTTT
CDR3 protein: CASVGGPGELIF

clone size: .
D gene: TRBD2
V gene: TRBV14
J gene: TRBJ2-5
CDR3 DNA: TGTGCCTGCAGCCAAGCGGGGACCCAAAACTTC
CDR3 protein: CACSQAGTQNF

clone size: .
D gene: .
V gene: TRBV12-3/TRBV12-4
J gene: TRBJ1-1
CDR3 DNA: TGTGCCAGCGATTTTCGGGACACTCAGAGAGCTTTCTTT
CDR3 protein: CASDFRDTQRAFF

clone size: .
D gene: .
V gene: TRBV6-5
J gene: TRBJ1-6
CDR3 DNA: TGTATCAGCGGTTACCAGAATTCACCCCTCCACTTT
CDR3 protein: CISGYQNSPLHF

clone size: .
D gene: .
V gene: TRBV28
J gene: TRBJ2-5
CDR3 DNA: TGTGCCAGCAGTACGAGTGCGCTTCCCCCCCATGAGACCCAGTACTTC
CDR3 protein: CASSTSALPPHETQYF

clone size: .
D gene: .
V gene: TRBV12-5
J gene: TRBJ2-2
CDR3 DNA: TGCGCTAGTGGCCCACGAGACTCCCGTCCCAGCGGGGAGCTGTTTTTT
CDR3 protein: CASGPRDSRPSGELFF

clone size: .
D gene: TRBD1
V gene: TRBV29-1
J gene: TRBJ2-7
CDR3 DNA: TGCAGCGCCCTCGCCGGGACAGGGGGGTACGAGCGGTACTTC
CDR3 protein: CSALAGTGGYERYF

clone size: .
D gene: .
V gene: TRBV6-2/TRBV6-3
J gene: TRBJ2-1
CDR3 DNA: TGTGCCAGCAGTTTATATAGCGGACGAGCGGTCAATGAACTGTTCTTC
CDR3 protein: CASSLYSGRAVNELFF

clone size: .
D gene: TRBD2
V gene: TRBV4-3
J gene: TRBJ2-2
CDR3 DNA: TGCGCCAGCAGCCTTATAACTAGCGGGATGCTGTGGGAGCTGTTTTTT
CDR3 protein: CASSLITSGMLWELFF

clone size: .
D gene: .
V gene: TRBV6-1
J gene: TRBJ2-5
CDR3 DNA: TGTGTCAGCAACAACCAAGAGCTGGAGACCCAATACTTC
CDR3 protein: CVSNNQELETQYF

clone size: once
D gene: .
V gene: TRBV6-1
J gene: TRBJ1-1
CDR3 DNA: TGTGCCAGCAGTGATAACAGCCTGACGAACACTGAAACTTTCTTT
CDR3 protein: CASSDNSLTNTETFF

clone size: .
D gene: .
V gene: TRBV6-6
J gene: TRBJ1-1
CDR3 DNA: TGTGTCAGCAGTTACCCGGGACGGCAACACACTGAAGCTTTCTTT
CDR3 protein: CVSSYPGRQHTEAFF

clone size: .
D gene: TRBD2
V gene: TRBV4-3
J gene: TRBJ2-2
CDR3 DNA: TGCGCCAGCAGCCAAAAGTGGAGCGGGGTCACCGGGGAGCTGGTTTTT
CDR3 protein: CASSQKWSGVTGELVF

clone size: .
D gene: .
V gene: TRBV20-1
J gene: TRBJ1-3
CDR3 DNA: TGTAGTGCTAGAGATCGGATAGCAGGGGAGAAAAACATCATATATTTT
CDR3 protein: CSARDRIAGEKNIIYF

clone size: once
D gene: TRBD1
V gene: TRBV6-1
J gene: TRBJ1-1
CDR3 DNA: TGTGCCAGCACCCAAAGGGGACAGGGTCGTCCTGAAGCTTTCTTT
CDR3 protein: CASTQRGQGRPEAFF

clone size: many
D gene: .
V gene: TRBV11-2
J gene: TRBJ1-1
CDR3 DNA: TGTGCCAGCAGCTTGACGGGGAACACTGAAGCTTTCTTT
CDR3 protein: CASSLTGNTEAFF

clone size: .
D gene: .
V gene: TRBV20-1
J gene: TRBJ2-3
CDR3 DNA: TGTTGTGCTATCAGGGAGTGGGATACACAGTATTTT
CDR3 protein: CCAIREWDTQYF

clone size: .
D gene: .
V gene: TRBV6-2/TRBV6-3
J gene: TRBJ2-7
CDR3 DNA: TGTGCCAGCAGAGAAGGAAGCTCCTACGAGTTGTACTTC
CDR3 protein: CASREGSSYELYF

clone size: few
D gene: TRBD1
V gene: TRBV28
J gene: TRBJ2-7
CDR3 DNA: TGTGTCAGCATAAGGACAGGGGGCGCCGAGCAGTACTTC
CDR3 protein: CVSIRTGGAEQYF

clone size: many
D gene: TRBD1
V gene: TRBV24-1
J gene: TRBJ1-2
CDR3 DNA: TGTGCCACCAGTGAAAATCGACAGGGCGGATACACCTTC
CDR3 protein: CATSENRQGGYTF

clone size: .
D gene: .
V gene: TRBV4-3
J gene: TRBJ2-3
CDR3 DNA: TGCGCCAGCAGCCAGAACAGCCAAAGCACAGATACGCAGAATTTT
CDR3 protein: CASSQNSQSTDTQNF